Following are 9 T cell receptor beta chains from one sample sequenced in a study of CXCR3-negative and CXCR3-positive naive CD8 T cells. Study results and limitations: More hydrophobic TRB CDR3s were found in CXCR3-positive naive cells than in CXCR3-negative naive cells.

The libraries of TRB cDNA were prepared using 5' RACE with UMI labels. TCRdb derives one entry per CDR3 protein from the 5' RACE reads, leaving out DNA. The table lists 95,000 to 100,000 distinct CDR3 sequences. Their antigen targets remain unknown. Material for sequencing was naive CXCR3+ CD8+ T cells from blood. The subset: CD45RO-CCR7+CD27+CD95- naive CD8+ T cells expressing CXCR3 (TNR3+). The receptors shown here come from a human donor in good health. Some clones in this sample may be carry-over from other donors' samples.

The chain couples TRBV7-8 to TRBJ2-7. This CDR3 is built from 16 residues. Germline V gives CDR1 SGHVS, CDR2 FQNEAQ. The CDR3 protein is CASSLGQYPRSYEQYF.

The chain employs TRBV28 and TRBJ1-6. The CDR3 is made up of 14 amino acids. Germline CDR1 is MDHEN and CDR2 is SYDVKM. The CDR3 spells CASSLGGGNSPLHF.

This chain joins TRBV20-1 and TRBJ2-7; TCRdb's D gene call, TRBD2, goes unchecked for lack of DNA. Germline loops: CDR1 DFQATT, CDR2 SNEGSKA (reference sequence). CDR3 length: 12 residues. CDR3 region: CSASGGAYEQYF.

The CDR3 protein is CSMLAGVNTGELFF. The chain uses TRBV29-1 and TRBJ2-2; the D call of TRBD2 rests on TCRdb alone, since no DNA is present to check it. CDR3 length: 14 residues. Looked up from germline, CDR1 is SQVTM and CDR2 is ANQGSEA.

This chain connects TRBV7-9 to TRBJ2-1. This CDR3 has 13 residues. Germline CDR1 and CDR2: SEHNR and FQNEAQ (reference sequence). CDR3 protein: CASSLTGYGEQFF.

The chain couples TRBV6-6 to TRBJ1-1. In germline, CDR1 is MNHNY, CDR2 SVGAGI (reference sequence). The length of the CDR3 is 12 residues. The chain's CDR3 is CASSYGDTEAFF.

The chain's CDR3 is CASSLHSGPYNEQFF. The chain is built from TRBV7-9 and TRBJ2-1; TCRdb selects TRBD2, and the lack of DNA leaves this call unchecked. Germline V CDR1 and CDR2: SEHNR, FQNEAQ (reference sequence). The CDR3 is made up of 15 amino acids.

The chain couples TRBV29-1 to TRBJ2-7. The germline CDR1 and CDR2 sequences are SQVTM and ANQGSEA. This CDR3 region has 13 residues. CDR3 loop: CSAEVSVSYEQYF.

The V gene is TRBV19, the J gene TRBJ2-7; TCRdb's assignment of TRBD1 cannot be checked, as there is no DNA. The CDR3 runs to 15 residues. Germline loops: CDR1 LNHDA, CDR2 SQIVND (reference sequence). CDR3 in amino acids: CASSIDSDPVYEQYF. The full variable domain, its missing parts supplied by reference TRBV19 and TRBJ2-7, is DGGITQSPKYLFRKEGQNVTLSCEQNLNHDAMYWYRQDPGQGLRLIYYSQIVNDFQKGDIAEGYSVSREKKESFPLTVTSAQKNPTAFYLCASSIDSDPVYEQYFGPGTRLTVT.